These 9 T cell receptor beta chains originate from one sample sequenced in a study of human T cells and chemical hapten exposure. Time point noted: patch test 1, 2 weeks after DPC sensitization. Treatment given: therapeutic diphenylcyclopropenone sensitization with weekly scalp DPC. In TCRdb, the RACE reads were re-called with MiXCR into one record per CDR3 protein. The sample lists roughly 120,000 distinct CDR3 sequences; roughly 15% were seen once. Source: whole blood, taken in connection with sensitization to the hapten diphenylcyclopropenone (DPC). The receptors come from a man younger than 35 with alopecia areata. Some clones in this sample may be carry-over from other donors' samples.

The rearrangement joins TRBV25-1 to TRBJ1-1; tentatively, D is TRBD1 (5 bases). Germline V gives CDR1 MGHDK, CDR2 SYGVNS. The CDR3 is 15 residues long. V was shortened by 3 bases and J by 4 bases, with 15 bases between the two germline ends. The CDR3 nucleotides read TGTGCCAGCAGTGAGGCCGAGGGGAGTGCCACTGAAGCTTTCTTT. Translation: CASSEAEGSATEAFF.

This clonotype was found a few times. The chain carries TRBV29-1 and TRBJ2-5; D gene unclear. Germline V gene lookup returns CDR1 SQVTM and CDR2 ANQGSEA. With 0 bases removed from V and 2 bases from J, the gap between germline ends came to 10 bases. The CDR3 totals 14 residues. The CDR3, as DNA: TGCAGCGTTGAAGATCCAAGGAAACAAGAGACCCAGTACTTC. Translation: CSVEDPRKQETQYF.

A few counts support this clonotype. The chain couples TRBV14 to TRBJ2-3; the match to TRBD1 covers 7 bases. The CDR3 totals 16 residues. The germline CDR1 and CDR2 sequences are SGHDN and FVKESK. The V gene end was trimmed by 2 bases and the J gene end by 3 bases; junction bases not matched to a gene: 8. The CDR3 loop is CASSQKGQARTDTQYF. CDR3 DNA: TGTGCCAGCAGCCAAAAAGGACAGGCCCGAACAGATACGCAGTATTTT.

This clonotype was seen many times. The chain links TRBV2 to TRBJ2-7; tentative D call: TRBD2 (5 bases). V shed 11 bases and J shed 0 bases, with 17 bases lying between them. Germline assignment: CDR1 SNHLY and CDR2 FYNNEI. CDR3 length: 14 residues. CDR3 nucleotides: TGTGCCCTTAAGTATCAGCGGAGCTCCTACGAGCAGTACTTC. Its protein product is CALKYQRSSYEQYF.

In this sample, this clonotype turned up a few times. J is TRBJ2-1 and V is TRBV7-6; 13 positions agree with TRBD2. This CDR3 has 13 residues. The V and J ends lost 3 bases and 14 bases, in that order; junction bases with no gene match: 4. CDR1 SGHVS and CDR2 FNYEAQ come from the germline V gene. The CDR3 sequence is CASSFGTSGEKFF. The CDR3 region has the DNA TGTGCCAGCAGCTTTGGGACTAGCGGGGAGAAGTTCTTC.

This clonotype was detected only a few times. V usage is TRBV28 and J usage is TRBJ1-6, with D possibly TRBD1 on 6 matching bases. Trimming pared 4 bases from V and 12 bases from J, leaving 19 bases between. The germline gives CDR1 MDHEN, CDR2 SYDVKM. The CDR3 has 15 amino acids. DNA of the CDR3: TGTGCCAGCAGTTCCGGCGACACACAGGACAGACCCCTCCACTTT. It codes for CASSSGDTQDRPLHF.

This clonotype was seen a few times. This chain joins TRBV5-6 and TRBJ1-1; D remains unclear. V shed 2 bases and J shed 1 base, with 9 bases lying between them. The CDR3 has 14 amino acids. The germline gives CDR1 SGHDT, CDR2 YYEEEE. CDR3 in amino acids: CASSFFGPNTEAFF. CDR3 sequence (DNA): TGTGCCAGCAGCTTCTTCGGACCGAACACTGAAGCTTTCTTT.

This clonotype was counted between two and nine times. The chain carries TRBV9 and TRBJ1-5; no clear D. Germline V gives CDR1 SGDLS, CDR2 YYNGEE. The CDR3 runs to 13 residues. V was trimmed by 6 bases and J by 1 base, leaving 8 bases between them. The CDR3 is CASTRASNQPQHF. CDR3 coding DNA: TGTGCCAGCACCCGGGCCAGCAATCAGCCCCAGCATTTT.

The table lists this clonotype with a few counts. Here the CDR3 DNA reads TGTGCCTGGGCGAGGGGGCTAGACACCGGGGAGCTGTTTTTT. Its protein product is CAWARGLDTGELFF. The rearrangement joins TRBV6-1 to TRBJ2-2, with 7 bases identical to TRBD1. This CDR3 comprises 14 residues. The germline CDR1 and CDR2 sequences are MNHNS and SASEGT. With 11 bases clipped from V and 3 bases from J, the junction kept 9 bases outside the gene matches.